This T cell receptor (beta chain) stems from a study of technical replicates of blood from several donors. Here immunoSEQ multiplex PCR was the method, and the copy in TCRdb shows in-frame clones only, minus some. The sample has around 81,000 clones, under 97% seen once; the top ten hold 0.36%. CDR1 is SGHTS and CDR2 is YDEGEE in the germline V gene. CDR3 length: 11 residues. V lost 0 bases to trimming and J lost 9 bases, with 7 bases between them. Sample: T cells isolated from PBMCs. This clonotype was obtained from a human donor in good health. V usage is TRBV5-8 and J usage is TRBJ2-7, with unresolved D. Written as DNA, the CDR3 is TGTGCCAGCAGCTTGGTGCCGGTGCAGTACTTC. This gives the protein CASSLVPVQYF.